This T cell receptor (beta chain) was obtained from a study of vaccination and CD4 T cells after COVID-19. On the study more broadly: Post-COVID draws came a median around 100 days after diagnosis (range 35 to 161).

This sample's treatment: roughly 11-day PBMC culture with coronavirus spike peptide pools or control peptides (ViraFEST assay). An unexposed donor provided the CD4+ T cells, which were collected before the COVID-19 pandemic (2011-2018). Cultured CD4+ T-cell DNA underwent Oncomine TCR Beta short-read sequencing. TCRdb used MiXCR to reprocess the PCR reads, holding one entry per CDR3 protein. The sample holds about 6,100 distinct CDR3 sequences, around two fifths seen once. V was pared by 6 bases and J by 7 bases, with 11 bases of the junction left unmatched. This CDR3 is 13 amino acids long. Per germline, CDR1 DFQATT and CDR2 SNEGSKA (reference sequence). This clonotype was seen a handful of times. Its cognate antigen is unknown.

The chain combines TRBV20-1 with TRBJ2-5; 7 nucleotides align to TRBD2. Sequenced input: CD4+ T cells from blood, cultured in vitro. The receptor comes from a human donor in good health. In DNA, the CDR3 is TGCAGTGCAGGAGGACTAGGCACATCGACCCAGTACTTC. Translating it yields CSAGGLGTSTQYF.